The clone carrying this T cell receptor beta chain was seen just once. This entry comes from a study of shared clonotypes between healthy human individuals. The CDR3 has 15 amino acids. Germline values: CDR1 MNHNY, CDR2 SVGAGI (reference sequence). Trimming at V came to 6 bases and at J to 6 bases, leaving 10 bases not matched to a gene. Repertoires were generated with immunoSEQ multiplex PCR, while TCRdb's copy carries only in-frame clones and drops some. The repertoire includes approximately 2,000,000 clones, around 93% of them detected once, and 0.3% to 0.45% sits in the top ten. The chain couples TRBV6-6 to TRBJ2-2; 7 nucleotides agree with TRBD2. Sequencing used naive CD4+ T cells from PBMCs. Subset noted: CD45RA+ positively selected. This receptor was identified in a man between 18 and 29 years old in good health. Some clones in this sample may be carry-over from other donors' samples. CDR3 coding DNA: TGTGCCAGCAGAGGGCTAGCGGCCCGGGCCGGGGAGCTGTTTTTT. This sequence encodes CASRGLAARAGELFF.